Only one count was recorded for the clone carrying this T cell receptor beta chain. Its cognate antigen is unknown. The sample originates from a study of T cell responses to AZD1222 COVID-19 vaccine. Study observations and caveats: Clonal diversity may have been underestimated in mostly white British donors. An increase in Spike-specific TCR breadth and depth was observed after two AZD1222 doses. Across spike, vaccine-associated CD4 TCRs were found, dominant at 160-218 and 743-854.

Sequencing was performed with immunoSEQ multiplex PCR; in TCRdb, only in-frame clones are kept and a portion is missing. This table has some 95,000 clones, 88% appearing once. Samples with a second dose at about 4 or about 12 weeks were pooled together. Per germline, CDR1 SQVTM and CDR2 ANQGSEA. The CDR3 covers 12 residues. Between the trimmed V and J ends, which lost 6 bases and 4 bases, there was a span of 12 bases. This receptor was identified in an adult who received the AZD1222 COVID-19 vaccine. The V call is TRBV29-1, the J call TRBJ2-5; D possibly corresponds to TRBD2 (6 bases). Specimen: peripheral blood, collected 28 days after the second AZD1222 dose. CDR3 DNA: TGCAGCGTCGCCCCCGGGGGAGAGACCCAGTACTTC. Amino acid sequence: CSVAPGGETQYF.